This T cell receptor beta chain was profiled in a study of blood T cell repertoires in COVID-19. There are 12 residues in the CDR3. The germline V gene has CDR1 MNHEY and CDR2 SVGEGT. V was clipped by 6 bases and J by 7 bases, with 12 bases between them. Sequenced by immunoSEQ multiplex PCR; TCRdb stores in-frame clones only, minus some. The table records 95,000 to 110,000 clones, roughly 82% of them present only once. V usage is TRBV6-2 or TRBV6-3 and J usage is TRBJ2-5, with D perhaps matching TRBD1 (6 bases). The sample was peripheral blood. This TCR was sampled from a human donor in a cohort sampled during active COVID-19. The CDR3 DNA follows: TGTGCCAGCAGCCCAGGGGTGATGACCCAGTACTTC. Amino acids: CASSPGVMTQYF.